Listed here are 26 T cell receptor beta chains from one sample, sequenced in a study of T cells after yellow fever vaccination. TCRdb independently ran MiXCR on the 5' RACE reads; one entry per CDR3 protein. The repertoire holds 450,000 to 550,000 distinct CDR3 sequences, with 21% as singletons. This specimen consisted of PBMCs, obtained less than 25 days after the first yellow fever vaccination. The receptors here all came from a man between 18 and 29 years old who received the YFV17D yellow fever vaccine.

This clonotype showed up just once. The rearrangement joins TRBV12-3 or TRBV12-4 to TRBJ1-2; a possible D gene is TRBD1 (6 bases). Trimming took off 2 bases at V and 8 bases at J, with 15 bases between the two ends. CDR3 length: 14 residues. The CDR3 spells CASSLSGGARGYTF. The CDR3 DNA follows: TGTGCCAGCAGTTTATCGGGGGGGGCGCGCGGCTACACCTTC.

Only a few counts were recorded for this clonotype. The V call is TRBV7-8, the J call TRBJ2-7; TRBD2 might be the D (5 bases). The ends were cut back, 6 bases at V and 6 bases at J, with 21 bases in the middle. The CDR3 contains 15 residues. Germline lookup yields CDR1 SGHVS and CDR2 FQNEAQ. CDR3 protein: CASSRTSSGGIEQYV. The CDR3 coding sequence is TGTGCCAGCAGTCGGACTTCCTCCGGCGGAATCGAGCAGTACGTC.

This clonotype was detected only a few times. V is TRBV12-3 or TRBV12-4 and J is TRBJ1-5; the D is unclear. V lost 6 bases and J lost 4, with 13 bases in between. The CDR3 sequence is 14 residues long. The CDR3 nucleotides read TGTGCCAGCAGCCCAGGCAGCGGGAATCAGCCCCAGCATTTT. Translated: CASSPGSGNQPQHF.

A few counts support this clonotype. The chain couples TRBV12-3 or TRBV12-4 to TRBJ1-5, with TRBD1 matching over 7 bases. The CDR3 contains 12 residues. The junction had 6 bases not matched to a gene; V was cut back by 10 bases and J by 6 bases. The CDR3 region is CATRQGAQPQHF. The CDR3 DNA follows: TGTGCCACCCGACAGGGTGCTCAGCCCCAGCATTTT.

CDR3 in amino acids: CASSPTAGANVLTF. The CDR3 nucleotides read TGTGCCAGCAGTCCAACAGCTGGGGCCAACGTCCTGACTTTC. V gene TRBV27 combines with J gene TRBJ2-6; D is unresolved. CDR3 length: 14 residues. V lost 5 bases to trimming and J lost 2 bases, with 7 bases between them. The germline CDR1 and CDR2 sequences are MNHEY and SMNVEV (reference sequence).

The chain recombines TRBV10-3 with TRBJ2-7, with TRBD2 as a possible D gene (6 bases). The germline V gene encodes CDR1 ENHRY and CDR2 SYGVKD. V was cut by 10 bases and J by 2 bases, with 15 bases left in between. The CDR3 loop spans 13 amino acids. CDR3 loop: CATLLAGTYEQYF. CDR3 bases: TGTGCCACTCTACTGGCGGGGACCTACGAGCAGTACTTC.

The J gene is TRBJ2-1, the V gene TRBV11-2; possibly TRBD2 for D (6 bases). This CDR3 has 15 amino acids. Deletions cut 5 bases from V and 4 bases from J, with 15 bases between. CDR1 and CDR2 (germline): SGHAT, FQNNGV. This CDR3 reads CASSGRGTLYNEQFF. The CDR3 DNA reads as TGTGCCAGCAGCGGACGGGGGACCTTGTACAATGAGCAGTTCTTC. Looking up the rest from reference TRBV11-2 and TRBJ2-1 gives the full variable domain: EAGVAQSPRYKIIEKRQSVAFWCNPISGHATLYWYQQILGQGPKLLIQFQNNGVVDDSQLPKDRFSAERLKGVDSTLKIQPAKLEDSAVYLCASSGRGTLYNEQFFGPGTRLTVL.

In its sample, this clonotype was seen many times. The genes are TRBV7-6 and TRBJ2-2; a weak D match, TRBD1 (6 bases). The CDR3 totals 14 residues. V gave up 5 bases and J gave up 7 bases, with 14 bases separating them. Looked up from germline, CDR1 is SGHVS and CDR2 is FNYEAQ. CDR3 nucleotide sequence: TGTGCCAGCAGCCGAGTCCAGGGGTACGGGGAGCTGTTTTTT. It yields the protein CASSRVQGYGELFF.

This clonotype was seen a single time. The chain joins TRBV28 to TRBJ1-4; 8 bases match TRBD1. Germline lookup yields CDR1 MDHEN and CDR2 SYDVKM. CDR3 length: 11 residues. V lost 6 bases, J lost 13 bases, and 4 bases stayed unmatched. DNA of the CDR3: TGTGCCAGCAGACAGGGGGTTGGACTGTTTTTT. This codes for CASRQGVGLFF.

The chain employs TRBV9 and TRBJ2-1, with 10 bases matching TRBD2. With 3 bases clipped from V and 8 bases from J, the junction kept 8 bases outside the gene matches. Looked up from germline, CDR1 is SGDLS and CDR2 is YYNGEE. The CDR3 runs to 15 residues. CDR3 nucleotides: TGTGCCAGCAGCGCAACTAGCGGGGATCGGGATGAGCAGTTCTTC. This encodes CASSATSGDRDEQFF.

The genes are TRBV12-3 or TRBV12-4 and TRBJ1-2, with a weak D call TRBD1 (5 bases). The V and J ends lost 6 bases and 3 bases respectively, with 11 bases between them. The CDR3 spans 13 residues. The CDR3 DNA is TGTGCCAGCAGCCGCTTGGGGGACTATGGCTACACCTTC. This sequence encodes CASSRLGDYGYTF.

On this clonotype itself: This could be a read error, since a much larger clone is one nucleotide away. The J gene is TRBJ2-5, the V gene TRBV27; D is undetermined. The CDR3 is 14 amino acids. Trimming removed 0 bases from V and 9 bases from J, with 14 bases in between. Germline assignment: CDR1 MNHEY and CDR2 SMNVEV (reference sequence). The CDR3 DNA is TGTGCCAGCAGTTTATCGTCTGCCGTATGGGCCCAGTACTTC. It translates to CASSLSSAVWAQYF.

V gene TRBV4-1 combines with J gene TRBJ2-5, with 8 bases lining up with TRBD2. Germline assignment: CDR1 MGHRA and CDR2 YSYEKL. After removal of 4 bases from V and 4 bases from J, the junction contained 5 bases not matched to a gene. CDR3 length: 14 residues. The CDR3 DNA sequence: TGCGCCAGCAGCCGGACTAGCTTTGTAGAGACCCAGTACTTC. It translates to CASSRTSFVETQYF.

V is TRBV7-8 and J is TRBJ2-1; 9 bases match TRBD1. CDR3 length: 15 amino acids. Germline V gives CDR1 SGHVS, CDR2 FQNEAQ. Unmatched junction bases numbered 7, after V lost 5 bases and J lost 5 bases. In DNA form, the CDR3 reads TGTGCCAGCAGCCTAGGGACAGGGCGAAACAATGAGCAGTTCTTC. This encodes CASSLGTGRNNEQFF.

Ten or more counts support this clonotype. The chain joins TRBV5-4 to TRBJ2-1, with 7 bases aligning to TRBD1. V shed 0 bases and J 4 bases; nucleotides not matched to a gene: 4. The CDR3 spans 15 residues. Germline CDR1 SGHNT, CDR2 YYREEE (reference sequence). The CDR3: CASSLGTGLYNEQFF. Written as DNA, the CDR3 is TGTGCCAGCAGCTTGGGGACAGGTCTTTACAATGAGCAGTTCTTC.

This clonotype was counted a few times. The rearrangement links TRBV20-1 to TRBJ2-7; tentatively, D is TRBD1 (5 bases). Germline V CDR1 and CDR2: DFQATT, SNEGSKA (reference sequence). This CDR3 has 13 amino acids. The V end lost 2 bases, the J end lost 6 bases, and 14 bases lay between the germline ends. CDR3 in amino acids: CSARRQGKGEQYV. The DNA of the CDR3 is TGCAGTGCTAGACGGCAGGGTAAGGGCGAGCAGTACGTC.

This clonotype was detected ten times or more. The gene calls are TRBV5-1 and TRBJ2-3, with 8 bases aligning to TRBD2. CDR1 is SGHRS, CDR2 YFSETQ, per germline. This CDR3 region has 18 residues. The V and J ends lost 0 bases and 2 bases, in that order; junction bases with no gene match: 11. This chain's CDR3 is CASSLVGVFGGDTDTQYF. The CDR3 DNA reads as TGCGCCAGCAGCTTGGTCGGGGTCTTCGGGGGGGACACAGATACGCAGTATTTT.

In its sample, this clonotype was seen a few times. The chain recombines TRBV27 with TRBJ2-5, with TRBD1 as a possible D gene (6 bases). Looked up from germline, CDR1 is MNHEY and CDR2 is SMNVEV (reference sequence). The CDR3 is 14 amino acids. Trimming took 7 bases from V and 5 from J, leaving 17 bases between them. The CDR3 sequence is CASKNPDRLETQYF. CDR3 bases: TGTGCCAGCAAGAACCCAGACAGGTTGGAGACCCAGTACTTC.

This clonotype was detected ten times or more. The chain uses TRBV6-5 and TRBJ2-3; TRBD1 is a possible D gene (5 bases). V gave up 4 bases and J gave up 2 bases, with 10 bases separating them. The germline CDR1 and CDR2 sequences are MNHEY and SVGAGI. The CDR3 spans 14 residues. DNA of the CDR3: TGTGCCAGCAGTTTAAGGGGTACCACAGATACGCAGTATTTT. Its protein product is CASSLRGTTDTQYF.

In its sample, this clonotype was seen a few times. The V call is TRBV5-5, the J call TRBJ2-7; 7 bases are a match to TRBD2. Unmatched junction bases numbered 7, after V lost 3 bases and J lost 4 bases. This CDR3 has 14 amino acids. Germline V lookup: CDR1 SGHKS, CDR2 YYEKEE (reference sequence). As DNA, the CDR3 is TGTGCCAGCAGCTCGCACCCCGGGGGGTACGAGCAGTACGTC. It yields the protein CASSSHPGGYEQYV.

This chain joins TRBV27 and TRBJ2-3; D is undetermined. This CDR3 region has 14 residues. V was pared by 2 bases and J by 4 bases, with 10 bases between. Germline loops: CDR1 MNHEY, CDR2 SMNVEV (reference sequence). In DNA, the CDR3 is TGTGCCAGCAGTTTAGTTTTGGCCTCAGATACGCAGTATTTT. This sequence encodes CASSLVLASDTQYF.

This clonotype has more than one count but fewer than ten. The V and J genes are TRBV4-1 and TRBJ2-3, with D unclear. The CDR3 contains 14 residues. V lost 3 bases and J 2 bases, leaving 9 bases between the germline ends. In germline, CDR1 is MGHRA, CDR2 YSYEKL. CDR3 sequence (DNA): TGCGCCAGCAGCCAGTCGCACGACACAGATACGCAGTATTTT. Residues: CASSQSHDTDTQYF.

The chain links TRBV19 to TRBJ1-1; D gene unclear. Germline loops: CDR1 LNHDA, CDR2 SQIVND (reference sequence). CDR3 length equals 13 residues. Trimming cost V 3 bases and J 5 bases, with 10 bases left between them. CDR3 DNA: TGTGCCAGTAGTATCGGTGTAGAAACTGAAGCTTTCTTT. It is translated as CASSIGVETEAFF.

V gene TRBV7-9 combines with J gene TRBJ1-2, with unresolved D. Germline V CDR1 and CDR2: SEHNR, FQNEAQ (reference sequence). Trimming removed 6 bases at V and 5 bases at J, with 13 bases between. The CDR3 extends over 13 amino acids. CDR3 sequence: CASRDGMGYGYTF. For the CDR3, the DNA is TGTGCCAGCAGAGACGGGATGGGGTATGGCTACACCTTC.

This clonotype occurred a few times. The gene calls are TRBV20-1 and TRBJ1-6, with D perhaps TRBD1 (6 bases). Germline V gives CDR1 DFQATT, CDR2 SNEGSKA (reference sequence). The CDR3 is 15 amino acids. V lost 4 bases and J lost 10, with 20 bases in between. CDR3 loop: CSATGGLQGGSPLHF. The CDR3 DNA reads as TGCAGTGCTACCGGGGGGTTACAGGGAGGGTCACCCCTCCACTTT.

The V call is TRBV12-3 or TRBV12-4, the J call TRBJ1-1; no definite D call. This CDR3 spans 14 amino acids. The germline V and J ends were trimmed by 2 bases and 1 base, with 8 bases remaining between them. CDR3 protein: CASSLIVGNTEAFF. In DNA, the CDR3 is TGTGCCAGCAGTTTAATAGTGGGGAACACTGAAGCTTTCTTT.